The rows below give T cell receptor beta chains drawn from one sample of a study of T cells in Graves' hyperthyroidism and ophthalmopathy. MiXCR, run by TCRdb on the multiplex PCR reads, gives a single entry per CDR3 protein. The table has about 130,000 distinct CDR3 sequences, approximately 24% seen once. Sequenced sample: blood. These receptor sequences come from a woman between 45 and 60 years old with Graves' hyperthyroidism that later progressed to Graves' ophthalmopathy. Both conserved end residues are part of each CDR3. Fields, in order: J gene, clone size, V gene, D gene, CDR3 protein, CDR3 DNA. D genes are given only for firm matches. Clone size appears in some rows only: once, few, many, or a class for an expanded clone.

j_gene: TRBJ2-1
abundance: many
v_gene: TRBV28
d_gene: .
CDR3aa: CASSSHMGVGVLLGYEQFF
CDR3nt: TGTGCCAGCAGTTCCCATATGGGGGTGGGAGTCCTCCTGGGGTATGAGCAGTTCTTC

j_gene: TRBJ1-5
abundance: .
v_gene: TRBV12-3/TRBV12-4
d_gene: .
CDR3aa: CASSLSGRGFHQPQHF
CDR3nt: TGTGCCAGCAGTTTGTCCGGGAGGGGCTTTCATCAGCCCCAGCATTTT

j_gene: TRBJ2-1
abundance: few
v_gene: TRBV3-1
d_gene: TRBD2
CDR3aa: CASSQNGAGVYNEQFF
CDR3nt: TGTGCCAGCAGCCAAAATGGGGCGGGAGTCTACAATGAGCAGTTCTTC

j_gene: TRBJ2-1
abundance: .
v_gene: TRBV6-1
d_gene: TRBD2
CDR3aa: CASSYRTSGTENEQFF
CDR3nt: TGTGCCAGCAGTTACAGGACTAGCGGGACCGAGAATGAGCAGTTCTTC

j_gene: TRBJ2-7
abundance: many
v_gene: TRBV20-1
d_gene: TRBD2
CDR3aa: CSALGLAASYEQYF
CDR3nt: TGCAGTGCACTGGGACTAGCGGCCTCCTACGAGCAGTACTTC

j_gene: TRBJ1-1
abundance: .
v_gene: TRBV30
d_gene: TRBD1
CDR3aa: CAWSSSGGSAEAFF
CDR3nt: TGTGCCTGGAGTTCCTCAGGGGGCTCTGCTGAAGCTTTCTTT

j_gene: TRBJ2-7
abundance: .
v_gene: TRBV9
d_gene: TRBD1
CDR3aa: CASSAAGTGVYEQYF
CDR3nt: TGTGCCAGCAGCGCAGCCGGGACAGGGGTCTACGAGCAGTACTTC

j_gene: TRBJ2-1
abundance: .
v_gene: TRBV24-1
d_gene: TRBD1
CDR3aa: CATSDNDRGLAVYNEQFF
CDR3nt: TGTGCCACCAGTGACAACGACAGGGGTCTAGCCGTCTACAATGAGCAGTTCTTC

j_gene: TRBJ2-7
abundance: .
v_gene: TRBV28
d_gene: .
CDR3aa: CASSLGPFSYEQYF
CDR3nt: TGTGCCAGCAGTCTGGGACCGTTCTCCTACGAGCAGTACTTC

j_gene: TRBJ2-5
abundance: many
v_gene: TRBV18
d_gene: .
CDR3aa: CASSPRPQETQYF
CDR3nt: TGTGCCAGCTCACCACGACCACAAGAGACCCAGTACTTC

j_gene: TRBJ2-3
abundance: .
v_gene: TRBV11-2
d_gene: TRBD2
CDR3aa: CASSTSSGRADTQYF
CDR3nt: TGTGCCAGCAGCACCTCTAGCGGGAGGGCAGATACGCAGTATTTT

j_gene: TRBJ1-1
abundance: many
v_gene: TRBV5-1
d_gene: TRBD1
CDR3aa: CASSLDGDRATEAFF
CDR3nt: TGCGCCAGCAGCTTGGATGGGGACAGGGCCACTGAAGCTTTCTTT

j_gene: TRBJ1-6
abundance: .
v_gene: TRBV6-1
d_gene: .
CDR3aa: CASGGGEGPYNSPLHF
CDR3nt: TGTGCCAGTGGGGGGGGAGAGGGACCCTATAATTCACCCCTCCACTTT

j_gene: TRBJ1-3
abundance: .
v_gene: TRBV20-1
d_gene: .
CDR3aa: CSAVAGNTIYF
CDR3nt: TGCAGTGCCGTAGCGGGAAACACCATATATTTT

j_gene: TRBJ2-7
abundance: few
v_gene: TRBV19
d_gene: TRBD1
CDR3aa: CASSNGGTGPYEQYF
CDR3nt: TGTGCCAGTAGTAACGGCGGGACAGGGCCGTACGAGCAGTACTTC

j_gene: TRBJ1-1
abundance: many
v_gene: TRBV6-1
d_gene: .
CDR3aa: CASTYRGGGTEAFF
CDR3nt: TGTGCCAGCACTTACCGCGGAGGCGGCACTGAAGCTTTCTTT

j_gene: TRBJ1-6
abundance: many
v_gene: TRBV6-1
d_gene: TRBD1
CDR3aa: CASRALSTGVSNSPLHF
CDR3nt: TGTGCCAGCAGAGCACTCTCCACAGGGGTCAGCAATTCACCCCTCCACTTT

j_gene: TRBJ2-1
abundance: few
v_gene: TRBV19
d_gene: .
CDR3aa: CASNALNEQFF
CDR3nt: TGTGCCAGTAACGCTCTGAATGAGCAGTTCTTC

j_gene: TRBJ2-7
abundance: many
v_gene: TRBV16
d_gene: TRBD1
CDR3aa: CASSQYLQGTGEQYF
CDR3nt: TGTGCCAGCAGCCAATACTTACAGGGGACGGGGGAGCAGTACTTC

j_gene: TRBJ2-1
abundance: .
v_gene: TRBV6-1
d_gene: TRBD2
CDR3aa: CASALAGVEQFF
CDR3nt: TGTGCCAGCGCGCTAGCGGGAGTTGAGCAGTTCTTC

j_gene: TRBJ2-2
abundance: few
v_gene: TRBV24-1
d_gene: .
CDR3aa: CATSEWRTGELFF
CDR3nt: TGTGCCACCAGTGAATGGAGGACCGGGGAGCTGTTTTTT

j_gene: TRBJ2-3
abundance: many
v_gene: TRBV7-9
d_gene: .
CDR3aa: CASSPGGALVDTQYF
CDR3nt: TGTGCCAGCAGCCCAGGGGGGGCGCTTGTAGATACGCAGTATTTT

j_gene: TRBJ1-1
abundance: .
v_gene: TRBV11-2
d_gene: TRBD1
CDR3aa: CASSPGGFGTGDTEAFF
CDR3nt: TGTGCCAGCAGCCCAGGTGGATTTGGGACAGGGGACACTGAAGCTTTCTTT

j_gene: TRBJ2-3
abundance: many
v_gene: TRBV30
d_gene: .
CDR3aa: CAWKGTALSNTQYF
CDR3nt: TGTGCCTGGAAGGGGACTGCACTCTCAAATACGCAGTATTTT

j_gene: TRBJ1-1
abundance: few
v_gene: TRBV7-9
d_gene: .
CDR3aa: CASSLEANTEAFF
CDR3nt: TGTGCCAGCAGCTTAGAGGCGAACACTGAAGCTTTCTTT

j_gene: TRBJ2-2
abundance: once
v_gene: TRBV20-1
d_gene: TRBD2
CDR3aa: CSARPPSGRGTGELFF
CDR3nt: TGCAGTGCTAGACCCCCTAGCGGGAGAGGGACCGGGGAGCTGTTTTTT

j_gene: TRBJ2-1
abundance: many
v_gene: TRBV30
d_gene: TRBD2
CDR3aa: CAWSVLSGRLSNEQFF
CDR3nt: TGTGCCTGGAGTGTACTGAGCGGGAGATTGAGCAATGAGCAGTTCTTC

j_gene: TRBJ2-1
abundance: many
v_gene: TRBV7-9
d_gene: .
CDR3aa: CASSLGSNYNEQFF
CDR3nt: TGTGCCAGCAGCTTAGGATCTAACTACAATGAGCAGTTCTTC

j_gene: TRBJ1-4
abundance: few
v_gene: TRBV28
d_gene: .
CDR3aa: CASSPPPLFF
CDR3nt: TGTGCCAGCAGTCCTCCCCCCCTGTTTTTT

j_gene: TRBJ1-1
abundance: many
v_gene: TRBV11-3
d_gene: .
CDR3aa: CASSHEQAFF
CDR3nt: TGTGCCAGCAGCCACGAGCAAGCTTTCTTT

j_gene: TRBJ2-1
abundance: .
v_gene: TRBV7-9
d_gene: TRBD1
CDR3aa: CASSLMDRAGYNEQFF
CDR3nt: TGTGCCAGCAGCTTAATGGACAGGGCGGGATACAATGAGCAGTTCTTC

j_gene: TRBJ1-6
abundance: many
v_gene: TRBV12-3/TRBV12-4
d_gene: .
CDR3aa: CASSPDPAYNSPLHF
CDR3nt: TGTGCCAGCAGTCCCGACCCCGCGTATAATTCACCCCTCCACTTT

j_gene: TRBJ1-1
abundance: many
v_gene: TRBV5-1
d_gene: TRBD1
CDR3aa: CASSLETGGPRNAEAFF
CDR3nt: TGCGCCAGCAGCTTGGAAACAGGGGGCCCTAGAAACGCTGAAGCTTTCTTT

j_gene: TRBJ2-7
abundance: many
v_gene: TRBV27
d_gene: .
CDR3aa: CASSEGGFPYEQYF
CDR3nt: TGTGCCAGCAGTGAAGGAGGTTTTCCCTACGAGCAGTACTTC

j_gene: TRBJ1-3
abundance: many
v_gene: TRBV30
d_gene: TRBD1
CDR3aa: CAWTWQGAYTIYF
CDR3nt: TGTGCCTGGACCTGGCAGGGGGCCTACACCATATATTTT

j_gene: TRBJ2-5
abundance: few
v_gene: TRBV5-1
d_gene: TRBD1
CDR3aa: CASTPTGNQETQYF
CDR3nt: TGCGCCAGCACCCCGACAGGGAATCAAGAGACCCAGTACTTC

j_gene: TRBJ2-1
abundance: many
v_gene: TRBV30
d_gene: .
CDR3aa: CAWTPRGPYNEQFF
CDR3nt: TGTGCCTGGACCCCCCGGGGACCCTACAATGAGCAGTTCTTC

j_gene: TRBJ1-3
abundance: few
v_gene: TRBV12-3/TRBV12-4
d_gene: .
CDR3aa: CASSLTLRLSGNTIYF
CDR3nt: TGTGCCAGCAGTTTAACCCTCAGGCTCTCTGGAAACACCATATATTTT

j_gene: TRBJ2-2
abundance: .
v_gene: TRBV7-3
d_gene: TRBD2
CDR3aa: CASSLDSGTAGELFF
CDR3nt: TGTGCCAGCAGCTTGGATAGCGGGACCGCCGGGGAGCTGTTTTTT

j_gene: TRBJ2-7
abundance: many
v_gene: TRBV28
d_gene: TRBD2
CDR3aa: CASRLAGGLGKEQYF
CDR3nt: TGTGCCAGCAGGTTAGCGGGAGGTCTCGGAAAGGAGCAGTACTTC

j_gene: TRBJ1-2
abundance: .
v_gene: TRBV20-1
d_gene: .
CDR3aa: CSARYSAVGYTF
CDR3nt: TGCAGTGCTAGATATTCGGCAGTTGGCTACACCTTC

j_gene: TRBJ2-3
abundance: .
v_gene: TRBV5-4
d_gene: .
CDR3aa: CASSLETGWTDTQYF
CDR3nt: TGTGCCAGCAGCTTGGAGACAGGCTGGACAGATACGCAGTATTTT

j_gene: TRBJ1-2
abundance: .
v_gene: TRBV7-9
d_gene: .
CDR3aa: CASSSEYQNYGYTF
CDR3nt: TGTGCCAGCAGTTCGGAGTACCAAAACTATGGCTACACCTTC

j_gene: TRBJ2-1
abundance: .
v_gene: TRBV19
d_gene: TRBD2
CDR3aa: CASSALAGEGGEQFF
CDR3nt: TGTGCCAGTAGTGCACTAGCGGGAGAAGGTGGTGAGCAGTTCTTC

j_gene: TRBJ2-3
abundance: many
v_gene: TRBV2
d_gene: TRBD2
CDR3aa: CASSVTSGSTDTQYF
CDR3nt: TGTGCCAGCAGTGTGACTAGCGGTAGCACAGATACGCAGTATTTT

j_gene: TRBJ1-1
abundance: many
v_gene: TRBV28
d_gene: TRBD1
CDR3aa: CASTPGTGENTEAFF
CDR3nt: TGTGCCAGCACCCCCGGGACAGGGGAGAACACTGAAGCTTTCTTT

j_gene: TRBJ2-2
abundance: .
v_gene: TRBV7-9
d_gene: .
CDR3aa: CASSGGGSNTGELFF
CDR3nt: TGTGCCAGCAGTGGGGGCGGGTCGAACACCGGGGAGCTGTTTTTT

j_gene: TRBJ2-5
abundance: .
v_gene: TRBV20-1
d_gene: .
CDR3aa: CSARSPGETQYF
CDR3nt: TGCAGTGCTAGAAGCCCTGGAGAGACCCAGTACTTC

j_gene: TRBJ1-2
abundance: once
v_gene: TRBV18
d_gene: TRBD1
CDR3aa: CASSPITTGQGPNYGYTF
CDR3nt: TGTGCCAGCTCACCGATAACCACTGGACAGGGCCCTAACTATGGCTACACCTTC

j_gene: TRBJ2-4
abundance: once
v_gene: TRBV11-1
d_gene: TRBD1
CDR3aa: CASSLAGGAKNIQYF
CDR3nt: TGTGCCAGCAGCTTAGCAGGGGGCGCCAAAAACATTCAGTACTTC

j_gene: TRBJ2-1
abundance: many
v_gene: TRBV6-1
d_gene: .
CDR3aa: CASTHGPAVEQFF
CDR3nt: TGTGCCAGCACCCATGGCCCAGCCGTTGAGCAGTTCTTC

j_gene: TRBJ2-1
abundance: .
v_gene: TRBV27
d_gene: TRBD2
CDR3aa: CASGVGTSAYNEQFF
CDR3nt: TGTGCCAGCGGAGTCGGGACTAGCGCCTACAATGAGCAGTTCTTC

j_gene: TRBJ1-2
abundance: many
v_gene: TRBV28
d_gene: .
CDR3aa: CASSLEQASGFLYGYTF
CDR3nt: TGTGCCAGCAGTTTGGAACAGGCATCGGGGTTTCTCTATGGCTACACCTTC

j_gene: TRBJ2-7
abundance: many
v_gene: TRBV9
d_gene: .
CDR3aa: CASSAQLAREQYF
CDR3nt: TGTGCCAGCAGCGCCCAACTGGCAAGGGAACAGTACTTC

j_gene: TRBJ2-7
abundance: few
v_gene: TRBV6-1
d_gene: .
CDR3aa: CASSPPGRSEQYF
CDR3nt: TGTGCCAGCAGCCCGCCCGGCCGGAGCGAGCAGTACTTC

j_gene: TRBJ1-4
abundance: many
v_gene: TRBV6-1
d_gene: .
CDR3aa: CASSVTPLREKLFF
CDR3nt: TGTGCCAGCAGTGTGACACCATTGAGGGAAAAACTGTTTTTT

j_gene: TRBJ1-2
abundance: .
v_gene: TRBV5-1
d_gene: .
CDR3aa: CASSATGTHYGYTF
CDR3nt: TGTGCCAGCAGCGCAACAGGGACCCACTATGGCTACACCTTC

j_gene: TRBJ2-2
abundance: many
v_gene: TRBV5-1
d_gene: TRBD1
CDR3aa: CASSSSGGAYTGELFF
CDR3nt: TGCGCCAGCAGCTCCTCAGGGGGCGCCTACACCGGGGAGCTGTTTTTT

j_gene: TRBJ2-5
abundance: .
v_gene: TRBV2
d_gene: .
CDR3aa: CASMPLEGETQYF
CDR3nt: TGTGCCAGCATGCCCTTAGAGGGGGAGACCCAGTACTTC

j_gene: TRBJ2-7
abundance: many
v_gene: TRBV7-3
d_gene: TRBD1
CDR3aa: CASSPGPGQEGEQYF
CDR3nt: TGTGCCAGCAGCCCTGGCCCGGGACAGGAAGGTGAGCAGTACTTC